The clone carrying this T cell receptor (beta chain) was counted only a few times. These data belong to a study of patients and donors after allogeneic stem cell transplantation. Looked up from germline, CDR1 is SGHRS and CDR2 is YFSETQ. V lost 4 bases, J lost 3 bases, and 9 bases stayed unmatched. The CDR3 consists of 16 residues. Via MiXCR, TCRdb re-called the RT-PCR reads, giving one row per CDR3 protein. Of approximately 200,000 distinct CDR3 sequences listed, around 14% are singletons. The chain links TRBV5-1 to TRBJ2-1; TRBD2 matches 8 bases. This clonotype was sampled from a human donor who was either an allogeneic HSCT recipient or a stem cell or donor lymphocyte infusion donor (not recorded which). It is not recorded whose cells these are; they may come from a transplant donor. The material sequenced was blood, either unsorted or a sorted T cell fraction (not recorded which). CDR3 DNA: TGCGCCAGCAGCCACGGACTAGCCGGAATCTACAATGAGCAGTTCTTC. This translates into CASSHGLAGIYNEQFF.